This TCR beta chain derives from a study of cytomegalovirus exposure and HLA in healthy donors. Study-wide background: Prior work identified some 120 million unique TCR beta sequences in some 180 million T cells. Whole-study findings and limits: Roughly uniform depth of sequencing across donors was assumed in presence/absence analyses.

In the PCR, 60 Vbeta and 13 Jbeta primers were used. Sequenced by immunoSEQ multiplex PCR; TCRdb stores in-frame clones only, minus some. The table includes almost 200,000 clones, roughly 85% detected once. This clone was detected only a few times. Its antigen is unidentified. The germline CDR1 and CDR2 sequences are SGHVS and FQNEAQ. With 5 bases removed from V and 2 bases from J, the gap between germline ends came to 18 bases. The CDR3 is made up of 16 amino acids. The receptor comes from a woman in her forties or fifties in good health and CMV-seronegative. The sample taken for sequencing was PBMCs. This chain joins TRBV7-8 and TRBJ1-2, with D possibly TRBD1 on 6 matching bases. In DNA, the CDR3 is TGTGCCAGCAGCAACCCCTACGGCGGGGGCAACTATGGCTACACCTTC. As protein: CASSNPYGGGNYGYTF.